This passage covers 20 T cell receptor beta chains from one sample sequenced in a study of blood T cell repertoires in COVID-19 (dated by TCRdb to 2018 to 2020). Library construction relied on the immunoSEQ multiplex PCR assay. TCRdb retrieved this table from immuneACCESS and kept in-frame rearrangements only. Not all clones are present; in checked studies, unresolved V genes account for under half, and no reason is known for the remainder. The sample table shows about 260,000 clones, and about nine tenths are seen once. The top ten constitute 2% to 3% of the sample. The sample taken for sequencing was peripheral blood. Every receptor here comes from a person in their late teens or twenties with COVID-19, enrolled during active disease.

V gene TRBV2 combines with J gene TRBJ2-7; 11 nucleotides line up with TRBD2. Per the germline V gene, CDR1 is SNHLY and CDR2 is FYNNEI. J was trimmed by 5 bases and V by 6 bases; bases with no gene match: 9. The length of the CDR3 is 15 residues. In DNA form, the CDR3 reads TGTGCCAGCAGGGAACTAGCGGGAGCAGAGAACGAGCAGTACTTC. It specifies CASRELAGAENEQYF.

This chain uses TRBV4-1 with TRBJ1-5; TRBD1 is a possible D gene (6 bases). In germline, CDR1 is MGHRA, CDR2 YSYEKL. The V end was cut by 4 bases, the J end by 5 bases, with 9 bases between. The CDR3 is made up of 13 amino acids. CDR3 sequence reads: CASSRNRDQPQHF. CDR3 nucleotides: TGCGCCAGCAGCCGTAACAGGGATCAGCCCCAGCATTTT.

A note on this clone: This CDR3 is also generated by other DNA sequences in the sample. The chain is built from TRBV9 and TRBJ2-3, with D possibly matching TRBD2 (5 bases). Trimming cost V 0 bases and J 0 bases, with 5 bases left between them. The length of the CDR3 is 14 residues. From germline, CDR1 is SGDLS and CDR2 YYNGEE. The CDR3, as DNA: TGTGCCAGCAGCGTAGGCGGGAGCACAGATACGCAGTATTTT. The encoded protein is CASSVGGSTDTQYF.

This clone appeared a few times. The DNA for the CDR3 is TGTGCCAGCAGTTACTCAGGGGGAGAAGCTTTCTTT. It yields the protein CASSYSGGEAFF. This chain joins TRBV6-5 and TRBJ1-1; the D gene is possibly TRBD1 (6 bases). The germline gives CDR1 MNHEY, CDR2 SVGAGI. The CDR3 loop spans 12 amino acids. V lost 0 bases and J 8 bases, leaving 7 bases between the germline ends.

CDR3 sequence: CASSAPGRDSYEQYF. The CDR3 bases are TGTGCCAGCAGCGCGCCGGGGAGGGACTCCTACGAGCAGTACTTC. The V call is TRBV7-8, the J call TRBJ2-7, with 7 bases identical to TRBD2. This CDR3 is 15 amino acids long. V was clipped by 5 bases and J by 0 bases; unmatched bases: 7. Germline V gene sequence: CDR1 SGHVS, CDR2 FQNEAQ.

The chain carries TRBV10-2 and TRBJ2-5, with 13 positions matching TRBD2. The V gene end was trimmed by 4 bases and the J gene end by 6 bases; junction bases not matched to a gene: 8. CDR1 and CDR2 (germline): WSHSY, SAAADI. The CDR3 spans 16 residues. The CDR3 DNA is TGCGCCAGCAGTGGACCACTAGCGGGAGGGCCCCAGACCCAGTACTTC. It yields the protein CASSGPLAGGPQTQYF.

In its sample, this clone was seen once. This sample also contains other DNA sequences that code for the same CDR3. J is TRBJ1-5 and V is TRBV10-3; D is perhaps TRBD1 (5 bases). CDR1 and CDR2 from the germline V gene are ENHRY and SYGVKD. Trimming took 0 bases from V and 4 from J, leaving 7 bases between them. The CDR3 has 14 amino acids. CDR3 sequence reads: CAISESGGNQPQHF. In nucleotides, the CDR3 is TGTGCCATCAGTGAGTCGGGGGGGAATCAGCCCCAGCATTTT.

This chain uses TRBV3-1 (or the pseudogene TRBV3-2) with TRBJ2-1; no clear D gene. Trimming pared 2 bases from V and 9 bases from J, leaving 11 bases between. CDR1 is LGHDT, CDR2 YNNKEL, per germline (reference sequence). This CDR3 contains 13 residues. The CDR3 loop reads CASSQSSAIEQFF. CDR3 nucleotide sequence: TGTGCCAGCAGCCAAAGCTCAGCGATTGAGCAGTTCTTC.

This rearrangement joins TRBV5-1 to TRBJ2-3; 8 bases line up with TRBD2. V gave up 0 bases and J gave up 5 bases; unmatched junction bases: 11. The CDR3 spans 17 residues. Germline V gene sequence: CDR1 SGHRS, CDR2 YFSETQ. The CDR3 DNA follows: TGCGCCAGCAGCTTGGCGTCGTCCAGCGGGAGTGGAGATACGCAGTATTTT. As protein: CASSLASSSGSGDTQYF.

The chain has TRBV6-5 and TRBJ2-3; a weak D match, TRBD1 (6 bases). CDR3 size: 15 residues. CDR1 is MNHEY, CDR2 SVGAGI, per germline. The ends were cut back, 6 bases at V and 5 bases at J, with 18 bases in the middle. Here the CDR3 reads CASSPMGATLDTQYF. The CDR3 bases are TGTGCCAGCAGCCCCATGGGGGCGACCCTAGATACGCAGTATTTT.

CDR3 amino acids: CASVGTGNQPQHF. CDR3 coding DNA: TGCGCCAGCGTAGGGACAGGCAATCAGCCCCAGCATTTT. This chain links TRBV10-2 with TRBJ1-5; TRBD1 aligns across 7 bases. The V gene's germline CDR1 is WSHSY and CDR2 SAAADI. Germline trimming cut 8 bases from V and 2 bases from J; bases unmatched to any gene: 3. CDR3 size: 13 residues.

The CDR3 region has the DNA TGTGCAAGTCGCTTAGGAGTGGCGACTACTTTTTACGAGCAGTACTTC. Residues: CASRLGVATTFYEQYF. This sequence joins TRBV12-2 and TRBJ2-7; TRBD2 is the table's D call, not checked against the DNA. TRBV12-2 is described as a pseudogene. The CDR3 runs to 16 residues.

The V gene is TRBV21-1, the J gene TRBJ2-7; the table's D call TRBD2 went unverified against the DNA. TRBV21-1 is a documented pseudogene. There are 15 residues in the CDR3. The CDR3 DNA reads TGTGCCAGCAGCAAAGACGGCGGGAGCTCCTACGAGCAGTACTTC. Amino acids: CASSKDGGSSYEQYF.

This clone has a handful of counts. This specimen includes other DNA sequences encoding the same CDR3. V gene TRBV5-1 combines with J gene TRBJ1-1, with D possibly TRBD1 on 5 matching bases. From germline, CDR1 is SGHRS and CDR2 YFSETQ. The CDR3 extends over 14 amino acids. With 1 base removed from V and 5 bases from J, the gap between germline ends came to 12 bases. The CDR3 protein is CASSLTGGGTEAFF. CDR3 bases: TGCGCCAGCAGCTTGACGGGGGGAGGTACTGAAGCTTTCTTT.

With regard to this clone: Other DNA sequences in the sample encode the same CDR3. The chain carries TRBV18 and TRBJ1-2, with D possibly TRBD1 on 5 matching bases. V lost 3 bases to trimming and J lost 2 bases, with 7 bases between them. The CDR3 loop spans 13 amino acids. Germline V lookup: CDR1 KGHSH, CDR2 LQKENI. The CDR3, as DNA: TGTGCCAGCTCACCGACAGAAAACTATGGCTACACCTTC. It encodes CASSPTENYGYTF.

This sequence joins TRBV4-1 and TRBJ1-1; D not resolved. Per germline, CDR1 MGHRA and CDR2 YSYEKL. Trimming removed 0 bases at V and 5 bases at J, with 13 bases between. This CDR3 contains 15 residues. Written as DNA, the CDR3 is TGCGCCAGCAGCCAAGAGGGCAGTAGAGAGACTGAAGCTTTCTTT. Protein: CASSQEGSRETEAFF.

This rearrangement joins TRBV6-5 to TRBJ2-5; D is undetermined. The CDR3 length is 15 residues. The V and J ends lost 4 bases and 2 bases respectively, with 14 bases between them. Germline-derived CDR1 and CDR2 are MNHEY and SVGAGI. CDR3 loop: CASSSQLYKQETQYF. CDR3 nucleotides: TGTGCCAGCAGTTCTCAACTATACAAACAAGAGACCCAGTACTTC.

The chain links TRBV20-1 to TRBJ2-6, with TRBD1 matching 11 bases. The CDR3 loop spans 18 amino acids. The V gene's germline CDR1 is DFQATT and CDR2 SNEGSKA (reference sequence). Trimming cost V 3 bases and J 3 bases; bases outside gene matches: 10. The CDR3 is CSASPLGTGGSGANVLTF. DNA for the CDR3: TGCAGTGCTAGTCCCCTCGGGACAGGGGGAAGTGGGGCCAACGTCCTGACTTTC.

CDR3 loop: CASSLLGSPQETQYF. As DNA, the CDR3 is TGCGCCAGCAGCTTGTTGGGGAGCCCACAAGAGACCCAGTACTTC. V gene TRBV5-1 combines with J gene TRBJ2-5; TRBD2 is a possible D gene (5 bases). This CDR3 has 15 residues. Germline CDR1 is SGHRS and CDR2 is YFSETQ. The V end lost 1 base, the J end lost 2 bases, and 12 bases lay between the germline ends.

V is TRBV7-4 and J is TRBJ2-5, with TRBD2 identical over 9 bases. CDR1 and CDR2 (germline): SGHVT, SQSDAQ. V trimming: 0 bases; J trimming: 0 bases; junction bases outside the gene matches: 23. This CDR3 region has 23 residues. The CDR3 loop reads CASSLARFGSGSGLPGNQETQYF. Written as DNA, the CDR3 is TGTGCCAGCAGCTTAGCGCGGTTTGGTAGCGGGAGTGGACTCCCAGGGAACCAAGAGACCCAGTACTTC.